This TCR beta chain was sequenced for a study of blood T cell repertoires in COVID-19. This CDR3 contains 15 residues. Trimming cost V 0 bases and J 1 base, with 7 bases left between them. The V gene's germline CDR1 is SGDLS and CDR2 YYNGEE. Only in-frame clones appear in the TCRdb table, and some are missing; sequencing was by immunoSEQ multiplex PCR. The table includes hundreds of thousands of clones, around 90% detected once. Two negative PCRs, clearance, or symptom resolution were required of recovered Cohort 3 donors. This clone was observed once. The sample comprised PBMCs or T cells enriched from blood (not recorded which). The J gene is TRBJ1-4, the V gene TRBV9; no definite D call. This sequence was found in a woman aged 50 to 65 who had recovered from COVID-19. The CDR3 region is CASSVAAGTNEKLFF. CDR3 coding DNA: TGTGCCAGCAGCGTAGCTGCAGGAACTAATGAAAAACTGTTTTTT.